This T cell receptor (beta chain) was captured by sequencing in a study of T-cell reconstitution after alpha-beta-depleted transplantation in children. General study results and limits: Expanded graft clones, several hundred of them, were reportedly the source of alpha-beta T cells about two months after transplant. Some patients' high day-60 TCRbeta diversity was traced to surviving recipient T cells and thymic progenitors. From newly produced T cells came most of the T-cell counts and diversity one year after transplant.

This clonotype was found a few times. Antigen unknown. Using unique molecular identifiers, the investigators prepared the TCRbeta library. MiXCR was run by TCRdb on the PCR reads, yielding one entry per CDR3 protein. This sample has 90,000 to 150,000 distinct CDR3 sequences; about 21% occur once, and the top ten carry more than 9%. Trimming pared 4 bases from V and 2 bases from J, leaving 13 bases between. CDR3 length: 16 residues. Germline CDR1 and CDR2: SGDLS and YYNGEE. The receptor's source is a male patient between 2 and 10 years old who had a stem cell transplant for chronic granulomatous disease, so the T cells may come from the graft donor. The chain has TRBV9 and TRBJ2-6; D unclear. Specimen: PBMCs, mostly from graft donor cells, collected 180 days after TCRalphabeta/CD19-depleted stem cell transplant. CDR3 nucleotides: TGTGCCAGCAGCCCACTTTGGGGTACTGGGGCCAACGTCCTGACTTTC. Translating gives CASSPLWGTGANVLTF.